This T cell receptor beta chain was identified in a study of cytomegalovirus exposure and HLA in healthy donors. Findings and limits, study-wide: Cytomegalovirus association was listed for approximately 160 TCR beta chains. Published work reported that the classifier diagnosed cytomegalovirus status with high specificity and sensitivity. In an earlier analysis, about 87% or about 30%: the productive usage of most TCR beta V segments. Analysis was carried out at a later point, and it linked a missense DCLRE1C variant to TCR beta V- and J-gene trimming.

This CDR3 contains 19 residues. J was trimmed by 5 bases and V by 4 bases; bases with no gene match: 24. Looked up from germline, CDR1 is SGHRS and CDR2 is YFSETQ. To note about this clone: Its antigen is not known.

With 60 Vbeta and 13 Jbeta primers, the PCR was carried out. The method was immunoSEQ multiplex PCR; TCRdb's version includes in-frame clones alone and lacks a portion of them. In the table there are about 260,000 clones, roughly four fifths of which are singletons. Sequenced: PBMCs. The receptor comes from a woman aged 40-49 years in good health and CMV-seropositive. The rearrangement joins TRBV5-1 to TRBJ2-7; 7 bases line up with TRBD2. The CDR3 loop is CASSPRRSVSGRPNDEQYF. For the CDR3, the DNA is TGCGCCAGCAGCCCCCGCCGCTCTGTTAGCGGGCGTCCAAACGACGAGCAGTACTTC. The full variable domain, completed using reference TRBV5-1 and TRBJ2-7, is KAGVTQTPRYLIKTRGQQVTLSCSPISGHRSVSWYQQTPGQGLQFLFEYFSETQRNKGNFPGRFSGRQFSNSRSEMNVSTLELGDSALYLCASSPRRSVSGRPNDEQYFGPGTRLTVT.